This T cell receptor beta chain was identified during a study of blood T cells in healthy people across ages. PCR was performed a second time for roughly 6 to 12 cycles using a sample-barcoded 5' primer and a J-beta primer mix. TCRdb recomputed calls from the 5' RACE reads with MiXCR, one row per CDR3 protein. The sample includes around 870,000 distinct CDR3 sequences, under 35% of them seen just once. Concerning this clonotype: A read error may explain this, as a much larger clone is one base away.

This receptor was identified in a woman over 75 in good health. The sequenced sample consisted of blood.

CDR3 in amino acids: CSVSSGVDTQYF. The CDR3 nucleotides read TGCAGTGTTAGTTCTGGGGTGGATACGCAGTATTTT. The V call is TRBV20-1, the J call TRBJ2-3; D call uncertain. Germline V gives CDR1 DFQATT, CDR2 SNEGSKA (reference sequence). The CDR3 length is 12 residues. V gave up 7 bases and J gave up 6 bases, with 14 bases separating them.